These T cell receptor beta chains were read from a single sample in a study of CD8 T cells in ankylosing spondylitis. TCRdb independently ran MiXCR on the 5' RACE reads; one entry per CDR3 protein. This sample has hundreds of thousands of distinct CDR3 sequences, with more than 20% found just once. Sample: blood, either unsorted or a sorted T cell fraction (not recorded which). All receptors come from a female donor with ankylosing spondylitis or in good health (not recorded which). Each CDR3 is given with its conserved first and last residue. The D gene is left open where the match is weak. Some rows mark clone size as missing; the rest say once, few, many or name a class of expanded clone.

D | J | size | V | CDR3 | DNA
TRBD2 | TRBJ2-3 | few | TRBV7-3 | CASSPPLAGGTDTQYF | TGTGCCAGCAGCCCCCCCCTAGCGGGAGGGACAGATACGCAGTATTTT
- | TRBJ2-1 | - | TRBV12-3/TRBV12-4 | CASSSLAVDGEQFF | TGTGCCAGCAGTTCCCTAGCTGTAGACGGTGAGCAGTTCTTC
- | TRBJ2-5 | few | TRBV6-2/TRBV6-3 | CASSRAGETQYF | TGTGCCAGCAGCCGGGCCGGAGAGACCCAGTACTTC
TRBD1 | TRBJ2-2 | - | TRBV7-2 | CASSWGTVPGELFF | TGTGCCAGCAGCTGGGGGACAGTCCCCGGGGAGCTGTTTTTT
- | TRBJ1-3 | - | TRBV12-3/TRBV12-4 | CASSLLGNTIYF | TGTGCCAGCAGTTTATTAGGAAACACCATATATTTT
- | TRBJ2-1 | - | TRBV6-6 | CAGPAINNEQFF | TGTGCCGGACCGGCGATAAACAATGAGCAGTTCTTC
- | TRBJ2-1 | few | TRBV7-3 | CASSLTNHPNEQFF | TGTGCCAGCAGCTTAACTAATCACCCCAATGAGCAGTTCTTC
- | TRBJ2-1 | few | TRBV28 | CASASPGSTFYNEQFF | TGTGCCAGCGCAAGTCCCGGGAGCACATTCTACAATGAGCAGTTCTTC
- | TRBJ1-5 | - | TRBV19 | CASSRGAGQPQHF | TGTGCCAGTAGTAGGGGGGCTGGTCAGCCCCAGCATTTT
- | TRBJ2-1 | - | TRBV10-1 | CASSDPGGYNEQFF | TGCGCCAGCAGTGATCCCGGGGGATACAATGAGCAGTTCTTC
TRBD2 | TRBJ2-3 | - | TRBV20-1 | CSARRELAGVPDTQYF | TGCAGTGCTAGAAGGGAACTAGCGGGAGTGCCAGATACGCAGTATTTT
- | TRBJ1-1 | - | TRBV28 | CASSPSSSWDDAFF | TGTGCCAGCAGTCCCTCTTCCTCATGGGATGATGCTTTCTTT
- | TRBJ1-4 | - | TRBV12-3/TRBV12-4 | CASCQGLNQKLFF | TGTGCCAGCTGCCAGGGACTCAACCAAAAACTGTTTTTT
- | TRBJ2-3 | few | TRBV4-3 | CASSQGLVADTQYF | TGCGCCAGCAGCCAGGGGCTAGTCGCAGATACGCAGTATTTT
TRBD1 | TRBJ2-2 | - | TRBV20-1 | CSARGTGGTGELFF | TGCAGTGCTAGGGGGACAGGGGGTACCGGGGAGCTGTTTTTT
TRBD1 | TRBJ1-2 | - | TRBV11-2 | CASSLQGASGYTF | TGTGCCAGCAGCTTACAGGGGGCCTCTGGCTACACCTTC
TRBD1 | TRBJ1-1 | - | TRBV27 | CASSFSGTGWSGTEAFF | TGTGCCAGCAGTTTCTCCGGGACAGGGTGGTCGGGGACTGAAGCTTTCTTT
- | TRBJ2-7 | - | TRBV6-2/TRBV6-3 | CATPSGLPPCEQYF | TGTGCCACCCCCAGTGGGCTCCCACCGTGCGAGCAGTACTTC
TRBD2 | TRBJ2-7 | few | TRBV20-1 | CSAGLAGVYEQYF | TGCAGTGCCGGACTAGCGGGAGTATACGAGCAGTACTTC
TRBD1 | TRBJ2-7 | few | TRBV6-1 | CASKKDRGYDEQYF | TGTGCCAGCAAAAAGGACAGGGGGTATGACGAGCAGTACTTC
TRBD1 | TRBJ1-1 | few | TRBV20-1 | CSARVTGRGTEAFF | TGCAGTGCTAGAGTGACAGGGAGGGGAACTGAAGCTTTCTTT
- | TRBJ1-1 | - | TRBV29-1 | CSVDREAFF | TGCAGCGTTGACCGAGAAGCTTTCTTT
TRBD1 | TRBJ2-5 | few | TRBV18 | CASSQGAAGETQYF | TGTGCCAGCTCTCAGGGGGCAGCGGGAGAGACCCAGTACTTC
TRBD1 | TRBJ1-5 | few | TRBV6-1 | CASRPGTGGVKSNQPQHF | TGTGCCAGCAGGCCCGGGACAGGGGGCGTGAAGAGCAATCAGCCCCAGCATTTT
- | TRBJ1-1 | many | TRBV6-5 | CASSYSGSEAFF | TGTGCCAGCAGTTACTCTGGCAGTGAAGCTTTCTTT
- | TRBJ2-5 | many | TRBV12-3/TRBV12-4 | CASSLSLAGRETQYF | TGTGCCAGCAGTTTGAGCCTAGCAGGACGAGAGACCCAGTACTTC
- | TRBJ1-1 | many | TRBV29-1 | CSAGQSRHTEAFF | TGCAGCGCTGGACAGTCTCGGCACACTGAAGCTTTCTTT
- | TRBJ1-5 | - | TRBV28 | CASGGHADQPQHF | TGTGCCAGCGGGGGACATGCCGATCAGCCCCAGCATTTT
TRBD1 | TRBJ1-1 | few | TRBV20-1 | CSARSGTAEAFF | TGCAGTGCTAGATCTGGGACAGCTGAAGCTTTCTTT